Listed here is a single T cell receptor (beta chain). The antigen remains unidentified. Between the trimmed V and J ends, which lost 2 bases and 8 bases, there was a span of 13 bases. Per the germline V gene, CDR1 is SNHLY and CDR2 is FYNNEI. The CDR3 is 14 residues long. The sample belongs to a study of OX40 agonist ivuxolimab in advanced cancers. Study results and limitations: There were, on average, more expanded clones in CD8+ T cells than in CD4+.

Sequenced by immunoSEQ multiplex PCR; TCRdb stores in-frame clones only, minus some. The table includes 65,000 to 95,000 clones, 91% detected once. The chain is built from TRBV2 and TRBJ2-1; TRBD1 might be the D (5 bases). The clonotype originates from an adult with an advanced solid tumor such as melanoma, head and neck, liver or kidney cancer. The sample here was CD4+ or CD8+ T cells sorted from blood, taken in a trial of the OX40 agonist ivuxolimab. The CDR3: CASSERGHFYEQFF. In DNA form, the CDR3 reads TGTGCCAGCAGTGAAAGGGGCCACTTCTATGAGCAGTTCTTC.